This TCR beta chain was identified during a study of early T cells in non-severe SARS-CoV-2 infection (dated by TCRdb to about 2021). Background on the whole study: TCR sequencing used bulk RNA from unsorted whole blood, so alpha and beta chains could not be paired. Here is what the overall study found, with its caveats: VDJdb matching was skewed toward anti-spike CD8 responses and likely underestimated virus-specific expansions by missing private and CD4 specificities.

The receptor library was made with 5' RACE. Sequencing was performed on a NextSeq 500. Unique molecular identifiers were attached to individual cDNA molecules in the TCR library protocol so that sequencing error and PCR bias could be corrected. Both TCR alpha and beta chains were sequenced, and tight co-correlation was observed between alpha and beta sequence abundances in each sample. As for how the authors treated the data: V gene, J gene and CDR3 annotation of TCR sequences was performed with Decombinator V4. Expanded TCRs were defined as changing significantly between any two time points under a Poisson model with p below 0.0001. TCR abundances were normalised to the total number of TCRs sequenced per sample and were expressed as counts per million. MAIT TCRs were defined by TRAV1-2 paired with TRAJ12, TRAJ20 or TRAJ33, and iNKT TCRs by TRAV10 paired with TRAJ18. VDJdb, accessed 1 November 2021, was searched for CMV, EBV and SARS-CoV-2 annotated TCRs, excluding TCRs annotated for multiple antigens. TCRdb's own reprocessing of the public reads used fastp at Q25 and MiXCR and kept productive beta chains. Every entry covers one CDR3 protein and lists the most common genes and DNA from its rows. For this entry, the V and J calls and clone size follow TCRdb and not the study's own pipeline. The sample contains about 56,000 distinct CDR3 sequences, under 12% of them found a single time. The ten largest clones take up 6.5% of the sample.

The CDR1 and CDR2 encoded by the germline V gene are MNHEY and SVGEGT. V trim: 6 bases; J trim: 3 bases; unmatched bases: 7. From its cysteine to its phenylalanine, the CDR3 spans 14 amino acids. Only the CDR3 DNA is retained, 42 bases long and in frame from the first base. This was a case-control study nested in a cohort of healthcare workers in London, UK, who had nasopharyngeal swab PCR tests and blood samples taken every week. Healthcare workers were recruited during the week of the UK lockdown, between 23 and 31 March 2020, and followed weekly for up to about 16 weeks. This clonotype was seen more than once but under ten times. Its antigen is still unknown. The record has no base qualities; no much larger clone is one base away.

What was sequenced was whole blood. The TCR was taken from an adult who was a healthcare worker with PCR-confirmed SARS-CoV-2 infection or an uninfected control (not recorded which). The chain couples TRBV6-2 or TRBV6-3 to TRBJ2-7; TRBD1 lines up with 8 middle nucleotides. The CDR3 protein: CASSQGQGVYEQYF. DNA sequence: TGTGCCAGCAGCCAAGGACAGGGCGTCTACGAGCAGTACTTC.